These 20 T cell receptor beta chains share one sample of origin, sequenced in a study of immune cell composition in non-small cell lung cancer. TCRdb's table, derived via immunoSEQ multiplex PCR, lists solely in-frame clones and lacks some. The table has roughly 16,000 clones, 77% seen once. Normal lung was taken at the farthest possible site, at least 3 cm from tumour. These same records also appear under a second study, on CD4 T cells in lung cancer.

Specimen: non-adjacent lung tissue. The receptors originated from a human donor with non-small cell lung cancer.

The V gene is TRBV18, the J gene TRBJ1-6; 7 bases match TRBD1. In germline, CDR1 is KGHSH, CDR2 LQKENI. CDR3 length equals 15 residues. V lost 4 bases and J lost 7; bases outside the gene matches: 7. CDR3 sequence (DNA): TGTGCCAGCTCACTATCGACAGGGATAAATTCACCCCTCCACTTT. Its translation is CASSLSTGINSPLHF.

The chain employs TRBV5-6 and TRBJ1-4; no clear D gene. CDR1 and CDR2 (germline): SGHDT, YYEEEE. The CDR3 consists of 15 residues. The V and J ends lost 4 bases and 6 bases respectively, with 16 bases between them. In nucleotides, the CDR3 is TGTGCCAGCAGCGCGTTAGGTGGACGAGATGAAAAACTGTTTTTT. Translated, it gives CASSALGGRDEKLFF.

The sample holds a few counts of this clone. This chain joins TRBV7-9 and TRBJ2-7; the D call may be TRBD1 or TRBD2 (5 bases each). CDR1 and CDR2 from the germline V gene are SEHNR and FQNEAQ (reference sequence). The CDR3 sequence is 15 residues long. Trimming took 2 bases from V and 5 from J, leaving 16 bases between them. The CDR3 loop is CASSLYKGRDHEQYF. For the CDR3, the DNA is TGTGCCAGCAGCTTATATAAGGGTAGGGACCACGAGCAGTACTTC.

This chain links TRBV9 with TRBJ1-4; D call uncertain. The V end lost 0 bases, the J end lost 5 bases, and 5 bases lay between the germline ends. The CDR3 is 13 amino acids. Per the germline V gene, CDR1 is SGDLS and CDR2 is YYNGEE. In DNA, the CDR3 is TGTGCCAGCAGCGTAGACTGGAATGAAAAACTGTTTTTT. This codes for CASSVDWNEKLFF.

J is TRBJ2-5 and V is TRBV6-6, with D unresolved. The CDR3 is 14 amino acids. Trimming shortened V by 6 bases and J by 5 bases, and 16 bases separated the two germline ends. CDR1 and CDR2 from the germline V gene are MNHNY and SVGAGI (reference sequence). This CDR3 reads CASRESRFRETQYF. The CDR3 DNA reads TGTGCCAGCAGGGAGTCGAGGTTCCGGGAGACCCAGTACTTC.

This clone is labeled as medium-sized. The chain combines TRBV2 with TRBJ2-1; D is possibly TRBD1 or TRBD2 (7 bases each). The V gene's germline CDR1 is SNHLY and CDR2 FYNNEI. The germline V and J ends were trimmed by 5 bases and 7 bases, with 15 bases remaining between them. The CDR3 sequence is 14 residues long. CDR3 loop: CASSFRGGRNEQFF. Written as DNA, the CDR3 is TGTGCCAGCAGTTTCAGGGGGGGTAGAAATGAGCAGTTCTTC.

The chain uses TRBV30 and TRBJ2-3, with D unclear. V was trimmed by 0 bases and J by 5 bases, leaving 3 bases between them. The CDR3 extends over 11 amino acids. In germline, CDR1 is GTSNPN, CDR2 SVGIG (reference sequence). The CDR3 region is CAWSVQDTQYF. As DNA, the CDR3 is TGTGCCTGGAGTGTACAAGATACGCAGTATTTT.

In this sample, this clone turned up a few times. The chain combines TRBV2 with TRBJ2-7; 11 bases match TRBD2. The germline V gene encodes CDR1 SNHLY and CDR2 FYNNEI. The CDR3 is 13 residues long. With V trimmed by 11 bases and J by 7 bases, 10 bases remained unmatched. CDR3 sequence: CAGTSGGLGEQYF. The CDR3 nucleotides read TGTGCCGGAACTAGCGGGGGTTTGGGGGAGCAGTACTTC.

This chain links TRBV18 with TRBJ1-3; the D is unclear. The CDR3 is 16 residues long. The V end lost 3 bases, the J end lost 0 bases, and 12 bases lay between the germline ends. Per the germline V gene, CDR1 is KGHSH and CDR2 is LQKENI. This CDR3 is CASSPIGGSSGNTIYF. The CDR3 DNA reads TGTGCCAGCTCACCCATTGGCGGATCCTCTGGAAACACCATATATTTT.

The gene calls are TRBV6-6 and TRBJ2-4; 8 nucleotides agree with TRBD1. Trimming took 6 bases from V and 0 from J; bases not matched to a gene: 7. This CDR3 contains 16 residues. CDR1 and CDR2 from the germline V gene are MNHNY and SVGAGI (reference sequence). The CDR3 DNA sequence: TGTGCCAGCAGCGGACAGGGTTGGGGAGCCAAAAACATTCAGTACTTC. Residues: CASSGQGWGAKNIQYF.

This chain connects TRBV5-1 to TRBJ2-2; 8 positions agree with TRBD1. The CDR3 consists of 16 residues. Germline CDR1 SGHRS, CDR2 YFSETQ. The junction had 6 bases not matched to a gene; V was cut back by 0 bases and J by 5 bases. CDR3 amino acids: CASSLAGQGQTGELFF. CDR3 nucleotide sequence: TGCGCCAGCAGCTTGGCCGGACAGGGACAAACCGGGGAGCTGTTTTTT.

The chain is built from TRBV11-3 and TRBJ1-1, with a tentative D call TRBD1 (5 bases). The germline V gene encodes CDR1 SGHNT and CDR2 YENEEA. The CDR3 is made up of 14 amino acids. Trimming removed 6 bases from V and 3 bases from J, with 14 bases in between. CDR3 sequence: CASSRDSQYTEAFF. In DNA, the CDR3 is TGTGCCAGCAGTCGAGACAGCCAGTACACTGAAGCTTTCTTT.

The table lists this clone with a few counts. The chain joins TRBV6-1 to TRBJ1-5; tentative D call: TRBD1 (5 bases). Between the trimmed V and J ends, which lost 3 bases and 0 bases, there was a span of 12 bases. The V gene's germline CDR1 is MNHNS and CDR2 SASEGT. This CDR3 region has 16 residues. Here the CDR3 reads CASSDSGLYSNQPQHF. The CDR3 bases are TGTGCCAGCAGTGATTCAGGGCTATATAGCAATCAGCCCCAGCATTTT.

The chain combines TRBV6-5 with TRBJ2-7; no definite D call. Germline loops: CDR1 MNHEY, CDR2 SVGAGI. The CDR3 length is 13 residues. V was pared by 7 bases and J by 0 bases, with 10 bases between. Written as DNA, the CDR3 is TGTGCCAGCAAAAAGGACGGCTCCTACGAGCAGTACTTC. Translation: CASKKDGSYEQYF.

The chain recombines TRBV7-8 with TRBJ2-7, with 7 bases identical to TRBD2. CDR1 is SGHVS and CDR2 is FQNEAQ in the germline V gene. V lost 3 bases to trimming and J lost 2 bases; unmatched junction nucleotides: 10. The CDR3 is 16 residues long. CDR3 in amino acids: CASSLARGRDPYEQYF. The CDR3 region has the DNA TGTGCCAGCAGCTTGGCCCGGGGGAGGGATCCCTACGAGCAGTACTTC. The whole variable domain, filled in from reference TRBV7-8 and TRBJ2-7, reads GAGVSQSPRYKVAKRGQDVALRCDPISGHVSLFWYQQALGQGPEFLTYFQNEAQLDKSGLPSDRFFAERPEGSVSTLKIQRTQQEDSAVYLCASSLARGRDPYEQYFGPGTRLTVT.

This chain's CDR3 is CASRGTQGVLGYTF. The DNA of the CDR3 is TGTGCCAGCAGAGGAACTCAGGGGGTGCTTGGCTACACCTTC. The chain joins TRBV6-1 to TRBJ1-2, with 7 bases that match TRBD1. CDR1 and CDR2 from the germline V gene are MNHNS and SASEGT. Unmatched junction bases numbered 11, after V lost 6 bases and J lost 7 bases. This CDR3 has 14 amino acids.

The V gene is TRBV6-5, the J gene TRBJ2-7, with 7 nucleotides matching TRBD2. In germline, CDR1 is MNHEY, CDR2 SVGAGI. The CDR3 totals 13 residues. V shed 7 bases and J 6 bases; nucleotides not matched to a gene: 9. The CDR3 coding sequence is TGTGCCAGCAAAACCCGGGGGGAGGGCGAGCAGTACTTC. Translating it yields CASKTRGEGEQYF.

The gene calls are TRBV19 and TRBJ1-5, with 9 positions matching TRBD1. V lost 7 bases to trimming and J lost 0 bases; unmatched junction nucleotides: 7. The CDR3 covers 16 residues. CDR1 is LNHDA and CDR2 is SQIVND in the germline V gene (reference sequence). This CDR3 reads CASKRDRGYSNQPQHF. Here the CDR3 DNA reads TGTGCCAGTAAGCGAGACAGGGGGTATAGCAATCAGCCCCAGCATTTT.

The chain combines TRBV5-1 with TRBJ2-7; D gene unclear. This CDR3 contains 15 residues. Trimming removed 3 bases at V and 3 bases at J, with 16 bases between. Germline V gene lookup returns CDR1 SGHRS and CDR2 YFSETQ. CDR3 region: CASSSSDTAIYEQYF. For the CDR3, the DNA is TGCGCCAGCAGCTCATCAGACACGGCAATCTACGAGCAGTACTTC.

The chain links TRBV5-1 to TRBJ1-1; unclear D gene. This CDR3 spans 14 amino acids. The germline V gene encodes CDR1 SGHRS and CDR2 YFSETQ. V was clipped by 1 base and J by 1 base, with 8 bases between them. CDR3 region: CASSLKQQNTEAFF. DNA for the CDR3: TGCGCCAGCAGCTTGAAGCAGCAGAACACTGAAGCTTTCTTT. The full variable domain, rest sourced from reference TRBV5-1 and TRBJ1-1, is KAGVTQTPRYLIKTRGQQVTLSCSPISGHRSVSWYQQTPGQGLQFLFEYFSETQRNKGNFPGRFSGRQFSNSRSEMNVSTLELGDSALYLCASSLKQQNTEAFFGQGTRLTVV.